A single sample gave rise to the 22 T cell receptor beta chains below, sequenced in a study of CD8+ T cells in alopecia areata. Stated treatment: oral pan-JAK inhibitor, 5-10 mg twice daily. Following extraction, RNA underwent reverse transcription to cDNA, which served as the sequencing template. TCRdb's table, derived via immunoSEQ multiplex PCR, lists solely in-frame clones and lacks some. The sample includes more than 150,000 clones, around 60% of them seen just once. This specimen consisted of CD4+ T cells sorted from blood, obtained at week 4, from a patient treated with tofacitinib. The receptor source for this set is a human donor with alopecia areata.

This clone has more than one count but fewer than ten. Other DNA sequences in the same sample also yield this CDR3. The CDR3 is CASSQAGNSPLHF. The CDR3 DNA sequence: TGTGCCAGCAGCCAAGCGGGGAATTCACCCCTCCACTTT. The V call is TRBV14, the J call TRBJ1-6; no firm D call. CDR3 length: 13 amino acids. V gave up 1 base and J gave up 7 bases, with 5 bases separating them. CDR1 SGHDN and CDR2 FVKESK come from the germline V gene.

This clone was seen a few times. This chain uses TRBV2 with TRBJ2-5; no definite D call. V was pared by 6 bases and J by 5 bases, with 7 bases between. The CDR3 consists of 11 residues. Germline CDR1 is SNHLY and CDR2 is FYNNEI. The CDR3 DNA reads as TGTGCCAGCAGCTACGCTGAGACCCAGTACTTC. Its translation: CASSYAETQYF.

The chain joins TRBV27 to TRBJ2-7, with TRBD1 matching 7 bases. The J segment lost 4 bases and the V segment lost 8 bases, leaving 8 bases of the junction unmatched. CDR1 MNHEY and CDR2 SMNVEV come from the germline V gene (reference sequence). The CDR3 length is 13 residues. CDR3 coding DNA: TGTGCCAGCGTGGGACAGCTTCCATACGAGCAGTACTTC. This translates into CASVGQLPYEQYF.

The genes are TRBV7-2 and TRBJ1-6; TRBD1 might be the D (5 bases). This CDR3 has 14 residues. Germline V gene sequence: CDR1 SGHTA, CDR2 FQGNSA. Trimming cost V 5 bases and J 8 bases, with 13 bases left between them. DNA of the CDR3: TGTGCCAGCAGCGGGGCGGGACTAGATTCACCCCTCCACTTT. Its translation is CASSGAGLDSPLHF.

In its sample, this clone was seen a few times. V is TRBV10-3 and J is TRBJ2-1; tentatively, D is TRBD2 (6 bases). The germline CDR1 and CDR2 sequences are ENHRY and SYGVKD. The V end was cut by 7 bases, the J end by 6 bases, with 16 bases between. This CDR3 is 14 amino acids long. In DNA, the CDR3 is TGTGCCATCATGCGGGACTCCGGCATCAATGAGCAGTTCTTC. Protein: CAIMRDSGINEQFF.

This clone was counted a single time. This chain links TRBV19 with TRBJ1-2, with a weak D call TRBD1 (5 bases). There are 15 residues in the CDR3. Germline V gene data show CDR1 as LNHDA and CDR2 as SQIVND (reference sequence). V lost 9 bases, J lost 4 bases, and 21 bases lay in between. CDR3 DNA: TGTGCCAGCGCCGCCGGAGGGGATGGGTCCTATGGCTACACCTTC. Protein product: CASAAGGDGSYGYTF.

The DNA for the CDR3 is TGTGCCTGGGCCGGGACAGGGGCACGTTCTGGGGCCAACGTCCTGACTTTC. Translation gives CAWAGTGARSGANVLTF. V and J are TRBV30 and TRBJ2-6, with 10 bases that match TRBD1. The CDR3 length is 17 residues. V lost 5 bases, J lost 1 base, and 8 bases stayed unmatched. The V gene's germline CDR1 is GTSNPN and CDR2 SVGIG (reference sequence).

The chain uses TRBV6-5 and TRBJ1-2; D gene ambiguous. Trimming removed 7 bases from V and 6 bases from J, with 6 bases in between. The CDR3 contains 10 residues. Germline lookup yields CDR1 MNHEY and CDR2 SVGAGI. CDR3 bases: TGTGCCAGCACCCCAAATGGCTACACCTTC. It yields the protein CASTPNGYTF.

A single count supports this clone. The rearrangement joins TRBV9 to TRBJ2-3, with 13 bases lining up with TRBD2. V lost 0 bases and J lost 7; bases outside the gene matches: 8. The CDR3 has 17 residues. From germline, CDR1 is SGDLS and CDR2 YYNGEE. CDR3 sequence reads: CASSVAPTSGGENTQYF. The CDR3, as DNA: TGTGCCAGCAGCGTAGCCCCTACTAGCGGGGGGGAGAATACGCAGTATTTT.

This clone has just one count. The chain employs TRBV11-2 and TRBJ1-1, with D unresolved. CDR1 and CDR2 from the germline V gene are SGHAT and FQNNGV. This CDR3 has 12 amino acids. V was trimmed by 5 bases and J by 0 bases, leaving 4 bases between them. The CDR3 DNA sequence: TGTGCCAGCAGCGGCTTGAACACTGAAGCTTTCTTT. It is translated as CASSGLNTEAFF.

The V call is TRBV19, the J call TRBJ1-5; TRBD1 is a possible D gene (5 bases). CDR3 length equals 15 residues. CDR1 LNHDA and CDR2 SQIVND come from the germline V gene (reference sequence). Trimming stripped 1 base from V and 0 bases from J, with 7 bases between. The CDR3 loop is CASSIGDVSNQPQHF. As DNA, the CDR3 is TGTGCCAGTAGTATAGGGGACGTTAGCAATCAGCCCCAGCATTTT.

This chain links TRBV7-8 with TRBJ2-7, with TRBD1 matching over 7 bases. The V and J ends lost 5 bases and 7 bases, in that order; junction bases with no gene match: 5. In germline, CDR1 is SGHVS, CDR2 FQNEAQ. This CDR3 has 12 residues. The CDR3, as DNA: TGTGCCAGCAGCAACAGGGGAAGGGAGCAGTACTTC. This translates into CASSNRGREQYF.

The CDR3 coding sequence is TGTGCCAGCAGTTTATTGCAGGGGAGGGAGCAGTACTTC. It yields the protein CASSLLQGREQYF. This chain joins TRBV27 and TRBJ2-7; tentatively, D is TRBD1 or TRBD2 (6 bases each). The germline V gene encodes CDR1 MNHEY and CDR2 SMNVEV (reference sequence). The CDR3 runs 13 residues. The germline V and J ends were trimmed by 1 base and 7 bases, with 11 bases remaining between them.

V gene TRBV5-4 combines with J gene TRBJ2-3; D possibly corresponds to TRBD2 (6 bases). This CDR3 region has 15 residues. V was cut by 3 bases and J by 1 base, with 12 bases left in between. Germline V gives CDR1 SGHNT, CDR2 YYREEE (reference sequence). CDR3 nucleotides: TGTGCCAGCAGCTCCGGAGGGAAAGGCACAGATACGCAGTATTTT. It specifies CASSSGGKGTDTQYF.

Only a few counts were recorded for this clone. This chain links TRBV29-1 with TRBJ2-1; 7 bases line up with TRBD2. CDR1 and CDR2 (germline): SQVTM, ANQGSEA. V gave up 3 bases and J gave up 7 bases; unmatched junction bases: 3. This CDR3 is 12 amino acids long. CDR3 region: CSVDPGGNEQFF. CDR3 nucleotide sequence: TGCAGCGTTGACCCCGGGGGGAATGAGCAGTTCTTC.

CDR3 bases: TGTGCCAGCAGCGTGACAGGGGATTCACCCCTCCACTTT. Translation: CASSVTGDSPLHF. The chain has TRBV9 and TRBJ1-6; 8 bases match TRBD1. Germline V gives CDR1 SGDLS, CDR2 YYNGEE. The CDR3 runs 13 residues. V shed 2 bases and J 8 bases; nucleotides not matched to a gene: 0.

DNA of the CDR3: TGTGCCAGCAATCCAACAGAAGGCACTGAAGCTTTCTTT. It is translated as CASNPTEGTEAFF. The V call is TRBV6-6, the J call TRBJ1-1; no clear D. The CDR3 length is 13 residues. The germline gives CDR1 MNHNY, CDR2 SVGAGI (reference sequence). Trimming shortened V by 7 bases and J by 4 bases, and 13 bases separated the two germline ends.

The chain uses TRBV7-9 and TRBJ1-5, with D perhaps matching TRBD1 (6 bases). This CDR3 has 19 amino acids. Germline V gene lookup returns CDR1 SEHNR and CDR2 FQNEAQ (reference sequence). V was clipped by 5 bases and J by 5 bases, with 28 bases between them. This CDR3 reads CASSKGGGPRRAADQPQHF. Here the CDR3 DNA reads TGTGCCAGCAGCAAAGGGGGGGGCCCCCGTCGGGCAGCTGATCAGCCCCAGCATTTT.

This clone showed up just a few times. This chain joins TRBV28 and TRBJ1-6; D ambiguous. V gave up 3 bases and J gave up 0 bases, with 6 bases separating them. Germline assignment: CDR1 MDHEN and CDR2 SYDVKM. The CDR3 extends over 15 amino acids. In nucleotides, the CDR3 is TGTGCCAGCAGTTTGCCGAGCTCCTATAATTCACCCCTCCACTTT. Translated, it gives CASSLPSSYNSPLHF.

The genes are TRBV5-1 and TRBJ1-1; weak D call: TRBD1 (6 bases). CDR3 length: 13 residues. Germline V gene lookup returns CDR1 SGHRS and CDR2 YFSETQ. Trimming left V 3 bases short and J 1 base short, with 7 bases between. Here the CDR3 reads CASSSTGNTEAFF. DNA for the CDR3: TGCGCCAGCAGCTCGACAGGGAACACTGAAGCTTTCTTT.

V gene TRBV29-1 combines with J gene TRBJ2-7, with 7 nucleotides matching TRBD1. CDR3 size: 12 residues. The germline CDR1 and CDR2 sequences are SQVTM and ANQGSEA. The trim removed 6 bases at V and 6 bases at J, leaving 8 bases unmatched. CDR3 region: CSVSTTGLEQYF. The CDR3, as DNA: TGCAGCGTAAGTACGACAGGGCTCGAGCAGTACTTC.

The chain carries TRBV27 and TRBJ2-3, with 10 bases identical to TRBD2. Germline trimming cut 4 bases from V and 2 bases from J; bases unmatched to any gene: 6. This CDR3 contains 16 residues. Germline CDR1 is MNHEY and CDR2 is SMNVEV (reference sequence). CDR3 sequence reads: CASSSRLAGATDTQYF. The CDR3 DNA sequence: TGTGCCAGCAGTTCCCGACTAGCGGGTGCCACAGATACGCAGTATTTT.